One and the same sample provided the 23 T cell receptor beta chains below, sequenced in a study of T-cell memory formation after mild COVID-19. TCRdb re-derived calls from the 5' RACE reads in MiXCR, one entry per CDR3 protein. The sample lists approximately 150,000 distinct CDR3 sequences, 15% to 20% occurring once. The sequenced material came from PBMCs or a T cell subset sorted from them (not recorded which). All receptors derive from an adult woman who had mild COVID-19 (a few samples of this study predate the infection). Cell type and time point are not known.

This clonotype was counted only a few times. This chain joins TRBV7-9 and TRBJ2-5; possibly TRBD1 or TRBD2 for D (5 bases each). This CDR3 region has 14 residues. Trimming removed 5 bases at V and 5 bases at J, with 15 bases between. CDR1 is SEHNR and CDR2 is FQNEAQ in the germline V gene (reference sequence). The CDR3 nucleotides are TGTGCCAGCAGCCCAAACCGGGACGGGGAGACCCAGTACTTC. Protein product: CASSPNRDGETQYF.

The chain couples TRBV20-1 to TRBJ1-2; D is unresolved. The germline V gene encodes CDR1 DFQATT and CDR2 SNEGSKA (reference sequence). There are 13 residues in the CDR3. The V gene lost 3 bases and the J gene lost 3 bases, with 11 bases spanning the gap. The CDR3 sequence is CSASAPDDYGYTF. CDR3 coding DNA: TGCAGTGCTAGTGCCCCCGACGACTATGGCTACACCTTC.

The J gene is TRBJ1-1, the V gene TRBV5-1; D unresolved. The V end lost 0 bases, the J end lost 8 bases, and 11 bases lay between the germline ends. Germline CDR1 is SGHRS and CDR2 is YFSETQ. The CDR3 has 13 amino acids. The CDR3 region is CASSLEVGWEAFF. The DNA of the CDR3 is TGCGCCAGCAGCTTGGAGGTGGGCTGGGAAGCTTTCTTT.

This clonotype appeared many times. The chain links TRBV5-1 to TRBJ2-3, with D maybe TRBD2 (6 bases). CDR1 and CDR2 from the germline V gene are SGHRS and YFSETQ. CDR3 size: 15 residues. V lost 2 bases and J lost 0, with 10 bases in between. Here the CDR3 DNA reads TGCGCCAGCAGCTTAACCGGGACTAGCACAGATACGCAGTATTTT. Translation: CASSLTGTSTDTQYF. Looking up the rest from reference TRBV5-1 and TRBJ2-3 gives the full variable domain: KAGVTQTPRYLIKTRGQQVTLSCSPISGHRSVSWYQQTPGQGLQFLFEYFSETQRNKGNFPGRFSGRQFSNSRSEMNVSTLELGDSALYLCASSLTGTSTDTQYFGPGTRLTVL.

The V and J genes are TRBV5-6 and TRBJ1-5; tentatively, D is TRBD1 (5 bases). This CDR3 has 15 residues. V was cut by 2 bases and J by 0 bases, with 9 bases left in between. Germline assignment: CDR1 SGHDT and CDR2 YYEEEE. DNA of the CDR3: TGTGCCAGCAGCTTTAAGGGGACTAGCAATCAGCCCCAGCATTTT. Translating it yields CASSFKGTSNQPQHF.

J is TRBJ2-3 and V is TRBV5-1; D possibly corresponds to TRBD2 (5 bases). CDR1 is SGHRS, CDR2 YFSETQ, per germline. The V end lost 4 bases, the J end lost 6 bases, and 15 bases lay between the germline ends. The CDR3 is 14 residues long. CDR3 DNA: TGCGCCAGCAGCCCGGCGGACTCCAGGGATACGCAGTATTTT. This gives the protein CASSPADSRDTQYF.

This clonotype has more than one count but fewer than ten. The gene calls are TRBV6-5 and TRBJ1-1; 8 nucleotides align to TRBD1. After removal of 5 bases from V and 6 bases from J, the junction contained 8 bases not matched to a gene. This CDR3 spans 14 amino acids. The germline V gene encodes CDR1 MNHEY and CDR2 SVGAGI. The DNA for the CDR3 is TGTGCCAGCAGTCGGACAGGGATAGTGGCTGAAGCTTTCTTT. Translated: CASSRTGIVAEAFF.

This clonotype showed up just a few times. The chain links TRBV7-2 to TRBJ2-5; the D gene is possibly TRBD1 (6 bases). Germline V gene sequence: CDR1 SGHTA, CDR2 FQGNSA. Deletions cut 11 bases from V and 5 bases from J, with 18 bases between. CDR3 size: 13 residues. The CDR3 DNA reads as TGTGCCTCTGGTGGGGGCCGAATGGAGACCCAGTACTTC. Protein product: CASGGGRMETQYF. The variable domain in full, with the rest retrieved from reference TRBV7-2 and TRBJ2-5, is GAGVSQSPSNKVTEKGKDVELRCDPISGHTALYWYRQSLGQGLEFLIYFQGNSAPDKSGLPSDRFSAERTGGSVSTLTIQRTQQEDSAVYLCASGGGRMETQYFGPGTRLLVL.

This clonotype turned up a few times. V and J are TRBV2 and TRBJ2-7, with 9 positions matching TRBD2. Germline assignment: CDR1 SNHLY and CDR2 FYNNEI. The V gene end was trimmed by 7 bases and the J gene end by 5 bases; junction bases not matched to a gene: 9. The CDR3 runs 14 residues. The CDR3 here is CASNRAGGPDEQYF. CDR3 DNA: TGTGCCAGCAACCGAGCGGGGGGTCCCGACGAGCAGTACTTC.

This clonotype was seen only a few times. The chain has TRBV12-3 or TRBV12-4 and TRBJ2-7, with D tentatively TRBD2 (6 bases). Trimming removed 3 bases at V and 5 bases at J, with 17 bases between. CDR3 length: 15 amino acids. The CDR3 loop is CASSLGGGFKDEQYF. CDR3 DNA: TGTGCCAGCAGTTTGGGGGGTGGCTTTAAGGACGAGCAGTACTTC.

The chain couples TRBV7-9 to TRBJ2-7; D ambiguous. The CDR3 contains 15 residues. CDR1 and CDR2 (germline): SEHNR, FQNEAQ (reference sequence). Trimming shortened V by 5 bases and J by 2 bases, and 16 bases separated the two germline ends. Written as DNA, the CDR3 is TGTGCCAGCAGCACTGATCACCGTACGCCCTACGAGCAGTACTTC. Protein product: CASSTDHRTPYEQYF.

This chain's CDR3 is CASSLLAGAKDTQYF. The CDR3 DNA follows: TGTGCCAGCAGCCTTCTAGCGGGGGCCAAAGATACGCAGTATTTT. The chain has TRBV3-1 and TRBJ2-3; 10 nucleotides line up with TRBD2. V gave up 4 bases and J gave up 5 bases; unmatched junction bases: 6. The CDR3 length is 15 residues. Looked up from germline, CDR1 is LGHDT and CDR2 is YNNKEL (reference sequence).

The chain employs TRBV12-3 or TRBV12-4 and TRBJ1-5; D gene ambiguous. The CDR3 has 12 residues. V lost 6 bases, J lost 1 base, and 4 bases lay in between. This chain's CDR3 is CASRRSNQPQHF. In DNA, the CDR3 is TGTGCCAGCAGACGAAGCAATCAGCCCCAGCATTTT.

This clonotype showed up just a few times. The chain recombines TRBV2 with TRBJ2-3; D gene ambiguous. The CDR3 sequence is 16 residues long. V lost 2 bases and J 1 base, leaving 13 bases between the germline ends. Germline V gene lookup returns CDR1 SNHLY and CDR2 FYNNEI. CDR3: CASSESTSRGTDTQYF. CDR3 DNA sequence: TGTGCCAGCAGTGAATCGACCTCCCGGGGCACAGATACGCAGTATTTT.

This chain connects TRBV2 to TRBJ2-5, with unresolved D. The V end was cut by 1 base, the J end by 2 bases, with 5 bases between. The germline gives CDR1 SNHLY, CDR2 FYNNEI. The CDR3 is made up of 13 amino acids. CDR3: CASSEVDQETQYF. The CDR3 DNA is TGTGCCAGCAGTGAAGTGGATCAAGAGACCCAGTACTTC.

CDR3 coding DNA: TGTGCCAGCAGCTTACGTAGCCTCCTAGCGGATGAGCAGTTCTTC. As protein: CASSLRSLLADEQFF. This chain joins TRBV7-2 and TRBJ2-1; 7 bases are shared with TRBD2. Germline V lookup: CDR1 SGHTA, CDR2 FQGNSA. V dropped 2 bases and J dropped 8; count of bases not matched to a gene: 9. CDR3 size: 15 residues. Full variable domain (missing parts from reference TRBV7-2 and TRBJ2-1): GAGVSQSPSNKVTEKGKDVELRCDPISGHTALYWYRQSLGQGLEFLIYFQGNSAPDKSGLPSDRFSAERTGGSVSTLTIQRTQQEDSAVYLCASSLRSLLADEQFFGPGTRLTVL.

There are a few counts of this clonotype. The gene calls are TRBV12-3 or TRBV12-4 and TRBJ2-6; 7 nucleotides match TRBD2. CDR3 length: 15 amino acids. V gave up 6 bases and J gave up 2 bases; unmatched junction bases: 4. CDR3 coding DNA: TGTGCCAGCAGCCATGGGGGGGCTGGGGCCAACGTCCTGACTTTC. Amino acids: CASSHGGAGANVLTF.

The chain couples TRBV7-2 to TRBJ2-7, with D hard to call. The CDR3 runs 13 residues. Looked up from germline, CDR1 is SGHTA and CDR2 is FQGNSA. Between the trimmed V and J ends, which lost 4 bases and 3 bases, there was a span of 10 bases. The CDR3 loop is CASSSQSGYEQYF. CDR3 coding DNA: TGTGCCAGCAGCTCCCAGTCGGGCTACGAGCAGTACTTC. Based on the CDR3 plus reference TRBV7-2 and TRBJ2-7, the full variable domain is GAGVSQSPSNKVTEKGKDVELRCDPISGHTALYWYRQSLGQGLEFLIYFQGNSAPDKSGLPSDRFSAERTGGSVSTLTIQRTQQEDSAVYLCASSSQSGYEQYFGPGTRLTVT.

In nucleotides, the CDR3 is TGTGCCAGCAGCCGTCGAGATTTCACAGATACGCAGTATTTT. This codes for CASSRRDFTDTQYF. This sequence joins TRBV3-1 and TRBJ2-3; unclear D gene. The CDR3 loop spans 14 amino acids. V dropped 4 bases and J dropped 2 bases, with 10 bases sitting between them. The germline V gene encodes CDR1 LGHDT and CDR2 YNNKEL (reference sequence).

The gene calls are TRBV27 and TRBJ2-2, with D uncertain. Germline V gene sequence: CDR1 MNHEY, CDR2 SMNVEV (reference sequence). Deletions cut 2 bases from V and 3 bases from J, with 4 bases between. CDR3 length: 13 residues. The CDR3 protein is CASSLEYTGELFF. CDR3 nucleotide sequence: TGTGCCAGCAGTTTAGAATACACCGGGGAGCTGTTTTTT.

This clonotype was counted only a few times. V usage is TRBV20-1 and J usage is TRBJ2-3, with 8 nucleotides matching TRBD1. Germline lookup yields CDR1 DFQATT and CDR2 SNEGSKA (reference sequence). The CDR3 consists of 14 residues. The junction had 4 bases not matched to a gene; V was cut back by 2 bases and J by 3 bases. CDR3 loop: CSARRQGNTDTQYF. Written as DNA, the CDR3 is TGCAGTGCTAGAAGACAGGGGAATACAGATACGCAGTATTTT.

V gene TRBV5-1 combines with J gene TRBJ2-7, with TRBD2 matching over 7 bases. This CDR3 contains 15 residues. The trim removed 4 bases at V and 1 base at J, leaving 8 bases unmatched. In germline, CDR1 is SGHRS, CDR2 YFSETQ. The CDR3 is CASSGLAGTSYEQYF. In DNA, the CDR3 is TGCGCCAGCAGCGGGTTAGCGGGTACTTCCTACGAGCAGTACTTC.

J is TRBJ2-7 and V is TRBV15; maybe TRBD2 (6 bases). V dropped 0 bases and J dropped 6 bases, with 12 bases sitting between them. Germline V gene sequence: CDR1 LNHNV, CDR2 YYDKDF (reference sequence). The CDR3 is made up of 14 amino acids. The CDR3 sequence: CATSRDFGGIEQYF. CDR3 nucleotide sequence: TGTGCCACCAGCAGAGACTTCGGAGGGATCGAGCAGTACTTC.